This T cell receptor (beta chain) came from a study of technical replicates of blood from four donors. Generated by immunoSEQ multiplex PCR, the TCRdb table keeps only in-frame clones and is missing some. In the table there are tens of thousands of clones, around 97% of which are singletons. Material: T cells isolated from PBMCs. The origin of this receptor is a human donor in good health.

In DNA, the CDR3 is TGCGCCAGCAGCCAAGTTGGTCTTAGCATAACCTACGAGCAGTACTTC. Its protein product is CASSQVGLSITYEQYF. The rearrangement uses TRBV4-1 and TRBJ2-7; no definite D call. Deletions cut 1 base from V and 2 bases from J, with 15 bases between. Germline V lookup: CDR1 MGHRA, CDR2 YSYEKL. CDR3 length equals 16 residues.